This T cell receptor beta chain was recorded in a study of control samples from healthy donors and cancer patients. Clones were read by immunoSEQ multiplex PCR, and TCRdb kept only the in-frame ones, dropping some. Here the sample spans some 120,000 clones, 85% to 90% being singletons. Per germline, CDR1 MNHEY and CDR2 SVGEGT. With V trimmed by 4 bases and J by 2 bases, 3 bases remained unmatched. This CDR3 spans 14 amino acids. Sequenced input: blood. The TCR was taken from a man in his thirties or forties in good health. V is TRBV6-2 or TRBV6-3 and J is TRBJ2-7; 9 bases are shared with TRBD2. The CDR3 nucleotides are TGTGCCAGCAGTTCCGGGACTAGCCCCTACGAGCAGTACTTC. Amino acids: CASSSGTSPYEQYF.